These T cell receptor beta chains were read from a single sample in a study of T cells in Graves' hyperthyroidism and ophthalmopathy. Each CDR3 protein is one row after TCRdb ran MiXCR on the multiplex PCR reads. The sample lists around 290,000 distinct CDR3 sequences; approximately 14% were seen once. The sample was blood. The receptors here all came from a woman aged 40 to 50 with Graves' hyperthyroidism. CDR3s include the opening cysteine and the closing phenylalanine or tryptophan. D genes are given only for firm matches. Only some rows state a clone size, as once, few, many or a class for expanded clones.

j_call d_call v_call clone_size cdr3_aa cdr3_nt
TRBJ1-1 . TRBV6-6 many CASSYGQGRGGTEAFF TGTGCCAGCAGTTACGGGCAGGGCAGAGGGGGAACTGAAGCTTTCTTT
TRBJ2-7 . TRBV2 . CASSVALEQYF TGTGCCAGCAGCGTAGCGCTCGAGCAGTACTTC
TRBJ2-5 . TRBV14 . CASSQNVGETQYF TGTGCCAGCAGCCAAAACGTAGGAGAGACCCAGTACTTC
TRBJ2-7 . TRBV18 many CASSPPSGPYEQYF TGTGCCAGCTCACCACCGAGCGGGCCTTACGAGCAGTACTTC
TRBJ1-1 . TRBV5-5 many CASSLEGGVTEAFF TGTGCCAGCAGCTTGGAGGGGGGGGTCACTGAAGCTTTCTTT
TRBJ1-1 . TRBV6-1 many CASSVEGQANTEAFF TGTGCCAGCAGTGTAGAGGGCCAGGCGAACACTGAAGCTTTCTTT
TRBJ1-2 TRBD1 TRBV27 few CASNRDRGFYGYTF TGTGCCAGCAATAGGGACAGGGGTTTTTATGGCTACACCTTC
TRBJ1-1 . TRBV15 many CATSRDGVGYTEAFF TGTGCCACCAGCAGAGATGGAGTCGGATACACTGAAGCTTTCTTT
TRBJ1-1 . TRBV7-8 few CASSFGLKNMNTEAFF TGTGCCAGCAGCTTCGGACTAAAGAACATGAACACTGAAGCTTTCTTT
TRBJ1-5 . TRBV28 many CASSSPSVQAQHF TGTGCCAGCAGTTCCCCGTCCGTGCAGGCCCAGCATTTT
TRBJ1-2 . TRBV7-9 . CASSLTRDGNYGYTF TGTGCCAGCAGCCTAACCCGGGACGGAAACTATGGCTACACCTTC
TRBJ2-6 . TRBV19 . CASNKLSSGANVLTF TGTGCCAGTAATAAGTTAAGCTCTGGGGCCAACGTCCTGACTTTC
TRBJ2-1 . TRBV28 many CASSPPEGAGYNEQFF TGTGCCAGCAGTCCCCCGGAGGGTGCAGGCTACAATGAGCAGTTCTTC
TRBJ2-3 . TRBV29-1 many CSVDVGADTQYF TGCAGCGTTGATGTAGGAGCAGATACGCAGTATTTT
TRBJ1-5 . TRBV18 many CASSNPIGQPQHF TGTGCCAGCTCAAACCCGATAGGTCAGCCCCAGCATTTT
TRBJ2-2 TRBD2 TRBV6-5 . CASSRGRRETGELFF TGTGCCAGCAGCCGCGGGAGGCGGGAAACCGGGGAGCTGTTTTTT
TRBJ1-1 . TRBV18 many CASSLQDNTEAFF TGTGCCAGCTCACTCCAGGATAACACTGAAGCTTTCTTT
TRBJ2-5 TRBD1 TRBV25-1 . CASRAEGAVGTQYF TGTGCCAGCAGAGCCGAGGGGGCGGTCGGGACCCAGTACTTC
TRBJ2-2 . TRBV28 . CASSARGSGELFF TGTGCCAGCAGTGCTAGGGGGAGCGGGGAGCTGTTTTTT
TRBJ1-2 . TRBV7-9 many CASSVGDPANYGYTF TGTGCCAGCAGCGTGGGGGACCCGGCTAACTATGGCTACACCTTC
TRBJ1-5 TRBD1 TRBV15 . CATSPRDRPFRPQHF TGTGCCACCAGCCCCCGGGACAGGCCCTTCCGGCCCCAGCATTTT
TRBJ1-5 . TRBV12-5 many CASGSGWEDQPQHF TGTGCTAGTGGGTCCGGATGGGAGGATCAGCCCCAGCATTTT
TRBJ2-1 TRBD2 TRBV2 many CASSEARLAGDDEQFF TGTGCCAGCAGTGAAGCCCGACTAGCGGGAGATGATGAGCAGTTCTTC
TRBJ1-1 TRBD1 TRBV6-1 few CASNLDRFGWPFF TGTGCCAGCAACTTGGACAGGTTCGGCTGGCCTTTCTTT
TRBJ2-1 . TRBV20-1 many CSASAYEQFF TGCAGTGCTTCGGCGTATGAGCAGTTCTTC
TRBJ1-5 . TRBV19 many CASSMGSYSNQPQHF TGTGCCAGTAGTATGGGTTCGTATAGCAATCAGCCCCAGCATTTT
TRBJ2-1 . TRBV7-9 many CASSLGAIEQFF TGTGCCAGCAGCTTAGGCGCTATTGAGCAGTTCTTC
TRBJ1-4 . TRBV20-1 few CSARDSQGGEKLFF TGCAGTGCTAGAGATTCGCAGGGAGGTGAAAAACTGTTTTTT
TRBJ2-5 . TRBV20-1 . CSARGRSRETQYF TGCAGTGCTAGAGGGAGGTCCCGAGAGACCCAGTACTTC
TRBJ1-2 . TRBV18 many CASSPESEARGYTF TGTGCCAGCTCACCAGAATCCGAAGCGCGTGGCTACACCTTC
TRBJ2-1 TRBD1 TRBV28 many CASSLRDRVGNEQFF TGTGCCAGCAGTTTAAGGGACAGGGTGGGCAATGAGCAGTTCTTC
TRBJ2-3 TRBD2 TRBV28 many CASSHGLAGSLKSDTQYF TGTGCCAGCAGCCACGGTCTAGCGGGGAGCTTAAAGAGCGATACGCAGTATTTT
TRBJ2-5 TRBD1 TRBV15 few CATSRRSGTGHGETQYF TGTGCCACCAGCAGAAGATCCGGGACAGGGCATGGAGAGACCCAGTACTTC
TRBJ1-2 TRBD1 TRBV25-1 many CASSRQGYGYTF TGTGCCAGCAGTAGACAGGGCTATGGCTACACCTTC
TRBJ2-3 . TRBV9 . CASSLLTSRGGDTQYF TGTGCCAGCAGCCTATTAACTAGCCGAGGAGGGGATACGCAGTATTTT
TRBJ1-2 . TRBV24-1 . CATSDPLNYGYTF TGTGCCACCAGTGACCCACTCAACTATGGCTACACCTTC
TRBJ2-7 . TRBV25-1 . CASSAATSYEQYF TGTGCCAGCAGTGCCGCGACTTCTTACGAGCAGTACTTC
TRBJ2-5 TRBD2 TRBV2 many CASSQGASGSKTQYF TGTGCCAGCAGCCAAGGGGCTAGCGGGTCGAAGACCCAGTACTTC
TRBJ2-1 TRBD2 TRBV7-9 . CASSLESGGYNEQFF TGTGCCAGCAGCTTAGAATCGGGAGGTTACAATGAGCAGTTCTTC
TRBJ1-5 TRBD1 TRBV20-1 few CSASTVPTGARNQPQHF TGCAGTGCCTCAACGGTTCCTACAGGGGCCCGCAATCAGCCCCAGCATTTT
TRBJ1-2 . TRBV6-4 . CASSEGSFPTYGYTF TGTGCCAGCAGTGAGGGTTCCTTTCCGACCTATGGCTACACCTTC
TRBJ2-6 . TRBV20-1 many CSASEAGHGANVLTF TGCAGTGCTAGCGAAGCAGGGCATGGGGCCAACGTCCTGACTTTC
TRBJ2-3 . TRBV29-1 few CSVDSGQDTQYF TGCAGCGTTGATTCCGGACAAGATACGCAGTATTTT
TRBJ1-1 . TRBV12-3/TRBV12-4 many CASSFPGRNTEAFF TGTGCCAGCAGTTTTCCGGGACGGAACACTGAAGCTTTCTTT
TRBJ2-1 TRBD2 TRBV2 many CASRGTSGSSYNEQFF TGTGCCAGCAGGGGGACTAGCGGGAGCTCCTACAATGAGCAGTTCTTC
TRBJ1-5 . TRBV20-1 many CSAISQGSNQPQHF TGCAGTGCTATATCGCAGGGAAGCAATCAGCCCCAGCATTTT
TRBJ2-7 . TRBV6-1 many CASSEVLEQYF TGTGCCAGCAGTGAAGTCCTCGAGCAGTACTTC
TRBJ1-1 . TRBV19 . CASSSTAVNTEAFF TGTGCCAGTAGCTCGACAGCCGTGAACACTGAAGCTTTCTTT
TRBJ2-6 . TRBV7-9 many CASSFTSGGSGANVLTF TGTGCCAGCAGCTTTACCAGCGGAGGGTCTGGGGCCAACGTCCTGACTTTC
TRBJ2-7 TRBD2 TRBV25-1 . CASSALLAGVREQYF TGTGCCAGCAGTGCCCTCCTAGCGGGAGTCCGCGAGCAGTACTTC
TRBJ2-3 . TRBV30 many CAWSVGSSTDTQYF TGTGCCTGGAGTGTAGGTAGCTCCACAGATACGCAGTATTTT
TRBJ2-2 TRBD2 TRBV9 once CASSVRREPGELFF TGTGCCAGCAGCGTGAGGCGGGAGCCCGGGGAGCTGTTTTTT
TRBJ2-1 TRBD1 TRBV6-1 many CASKGQASYNEQFF TGTGCCAGCAAAGGACAGGCCTCCTACAATGAGCAGTTCTTC
TRBJ2-3 . TRBV7-2 once CASSLEASLDTQYF TGTGCCAGCAGCTTAGAGGCTAGCCTTGATACGCAGTATTTT